This entry describes one TCR beta chain. The antigen remains unidentified. The CDR3 has 15 residues. The V gene's germline CDR1 is WNHNN and CDR2 SYGVQD (reference sequence). V was cut by 0 bases and J by 0 bases, with 9 bases left in between. The sample comes from a study of T cell clones after liver transplantation. Study-level background: Immunosuppression withdrawal was tried within 2 years after liver transplantation in this trial.

Study-wide results and caveats: The donor-reactive repertoire was only partly measurable in a couple of subjects, lacking donor cells.

Repertoires were generated with immunoSEQ multiplex PCR, while TCRdb's copy carries only in-frame clones and drops some. The data show around 100,000 clones, about 81% seen once. The sequenced sample was CD4+ T cells from blood, obtained approximately 4 years after liver transplant. This chain links TRBV10-1 with TRBJ2-7; D is undetermined. The receptor was derived from a human patient who received a liver transplant. Some T cells here may be from the graft donor. The CDR3 bases are TGCGCCAGCAGTGAGTCAACCGGGCCCTCCTACGAGCAGTACTTC. Its translation is CASSESTGPSYEQYF.